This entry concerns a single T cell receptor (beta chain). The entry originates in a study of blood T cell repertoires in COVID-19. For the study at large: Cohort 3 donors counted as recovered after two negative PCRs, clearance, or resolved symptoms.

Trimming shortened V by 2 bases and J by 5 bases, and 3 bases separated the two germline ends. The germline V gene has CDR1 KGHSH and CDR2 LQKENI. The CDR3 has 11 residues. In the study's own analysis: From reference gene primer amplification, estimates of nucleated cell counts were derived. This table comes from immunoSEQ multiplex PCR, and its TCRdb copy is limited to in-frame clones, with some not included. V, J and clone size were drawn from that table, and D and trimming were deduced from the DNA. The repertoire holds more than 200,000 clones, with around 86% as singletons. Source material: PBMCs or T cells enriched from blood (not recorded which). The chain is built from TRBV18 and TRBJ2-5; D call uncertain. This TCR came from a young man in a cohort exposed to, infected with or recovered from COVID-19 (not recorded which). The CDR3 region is CASSPSETQYF. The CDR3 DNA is TGTGCCAGCTCACCATCGGAGACCCAGTACTTC.